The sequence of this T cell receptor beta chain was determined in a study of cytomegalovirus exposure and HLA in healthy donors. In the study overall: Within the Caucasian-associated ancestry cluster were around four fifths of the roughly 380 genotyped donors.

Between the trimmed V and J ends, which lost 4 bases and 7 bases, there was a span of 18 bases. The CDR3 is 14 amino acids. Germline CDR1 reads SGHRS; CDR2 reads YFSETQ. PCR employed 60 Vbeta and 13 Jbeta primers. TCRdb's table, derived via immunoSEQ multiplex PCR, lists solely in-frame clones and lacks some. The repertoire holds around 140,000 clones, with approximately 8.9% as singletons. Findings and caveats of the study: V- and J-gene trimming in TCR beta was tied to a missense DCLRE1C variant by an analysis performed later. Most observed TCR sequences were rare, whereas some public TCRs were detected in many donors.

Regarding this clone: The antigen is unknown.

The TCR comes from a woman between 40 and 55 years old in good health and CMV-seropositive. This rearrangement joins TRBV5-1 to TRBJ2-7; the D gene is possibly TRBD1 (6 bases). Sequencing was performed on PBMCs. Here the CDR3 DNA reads TGCGCCAGCAGCACCACAAGGGGGAAGGGTGAGCAGTACTTC. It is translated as CASSTTRGKGEQYF.